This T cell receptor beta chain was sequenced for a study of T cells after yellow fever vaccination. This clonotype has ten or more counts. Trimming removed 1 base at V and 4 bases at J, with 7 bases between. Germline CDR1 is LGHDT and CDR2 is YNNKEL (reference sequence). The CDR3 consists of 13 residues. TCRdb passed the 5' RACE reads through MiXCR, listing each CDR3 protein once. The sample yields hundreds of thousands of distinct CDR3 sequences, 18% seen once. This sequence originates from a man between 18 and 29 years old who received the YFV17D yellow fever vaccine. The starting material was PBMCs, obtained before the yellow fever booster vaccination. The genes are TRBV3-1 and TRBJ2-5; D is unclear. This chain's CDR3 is CASSQGVGETQYF. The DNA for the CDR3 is TGTGCCAGCAGCCAAGGGGTTGGAGAGACCCAGTACTTC.